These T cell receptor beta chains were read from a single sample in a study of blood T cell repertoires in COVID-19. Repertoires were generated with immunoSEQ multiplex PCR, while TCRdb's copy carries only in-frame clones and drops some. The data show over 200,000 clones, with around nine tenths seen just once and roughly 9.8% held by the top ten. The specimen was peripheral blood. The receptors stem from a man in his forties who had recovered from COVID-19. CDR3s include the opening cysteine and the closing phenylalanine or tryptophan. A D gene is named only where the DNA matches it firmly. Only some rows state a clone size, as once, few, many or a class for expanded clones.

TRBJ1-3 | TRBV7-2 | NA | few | CASSLMQGGSGNTIYF | TGTGCCAGCAGCTTAATGCAGGGTGGTTCTGGAAACACCATATATTTT
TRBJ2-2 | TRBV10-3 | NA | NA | CATRQVSNTGELFF | TGTGCCACCCGACAGGTCTCGAACACCGGGGAGCTGTTTTTT
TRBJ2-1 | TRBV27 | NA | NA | CASSLTGSSTYNEQFF | TGTGCCAGCAGTTTGACAGGCTCGAGTACCTACAATGAGCAGTTCTTC
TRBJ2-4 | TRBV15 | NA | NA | CATSKGDTKNIQYF | TGTGCCACCAGCAAAGGGGATACCAAAAACATTCAGTACTTC
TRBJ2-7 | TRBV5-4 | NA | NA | CASSRGSDYEQYF | TGTGCCAGCAGCCGGGGGTCGGACTACGAGCAGTACTTC
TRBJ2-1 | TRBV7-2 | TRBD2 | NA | CASSLRGLAGGPVNEQFF | TGTGCCAGCAGCCTCAGGGGACTAGCGGGAGGGCCCGTCAATGAGCAGTTCTTC
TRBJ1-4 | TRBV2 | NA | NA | CASSDQPSEKLFF | TGTGCCAGCAGTGATCAACCTAGTGAAAAACTGTTTTTT
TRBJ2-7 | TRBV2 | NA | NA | CASSVGAGGPYEQYF | TGTGCCAGCAGTGTTGGGGCAGGAGGGCCCTACGAGCAGTACTTC
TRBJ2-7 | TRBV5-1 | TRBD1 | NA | CASSPDRVTYEQYF | TGCGCCAGCAGCCCTGACAGGGTGACCTACGAGCAGTACTTC
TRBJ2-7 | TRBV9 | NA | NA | CASSVYPGDTYEQYF | TGTGCCAGCAGCGTATACCCGGGAGACACCTACGAGCAGTACTTC
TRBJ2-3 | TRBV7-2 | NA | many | CASSPRGWTSDTDTQYF | TGTGCCAGCAGCCCTAGAGGGTGGACTTCAGACACAGATACGCAGTATTTT
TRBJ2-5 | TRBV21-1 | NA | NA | CASSTRAPETQYF | TGTGCCAGCAGCACGCGCGCGCCAGAGACCCAGTACTTC
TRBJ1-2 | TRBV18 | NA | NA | CASSEVFGYTF | TGTGCCAGCTCCGAGGTGTTCGGCTACACCTTC
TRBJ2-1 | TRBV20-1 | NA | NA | CSARDLSEQFF | TGCAGTGCTAGAGATCTCAGTGAGCAGTTCTTC
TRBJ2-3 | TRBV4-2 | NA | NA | CASSQEGEGGDTQYF | TGTGCCAGCAGCCAAGAGGGAGAGGGCGGGGATACGCAGTATTTT
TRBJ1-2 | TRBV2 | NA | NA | CASVGGGGFEGYTF | TGTGCCAGCGTAGGGGGAGGGGGATTTGAAGGCTACACCTTC
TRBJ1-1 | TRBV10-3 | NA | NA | CAISEGATEAFF | TGTGCCATCAGTGAAGGGGCCACTGAAGCTTTCTTT
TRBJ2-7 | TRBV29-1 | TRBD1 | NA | CSVVPGQGEVEQYF | TGCAGCGTTGTCCCGGGACAGGGGGAGGTCGAGCAGTACTTC
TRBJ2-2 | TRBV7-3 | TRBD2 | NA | CASSLTVLAGGRNTGELFF | TGTGCCAGCAGCTTAACGGTACTAGCGGGAGGCAGGAACACCGGGGAGCTGTTTTTT
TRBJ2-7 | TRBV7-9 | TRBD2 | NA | CASSSLPSGHSYEQYF | TGTGCCAGCAGCTCCCTACCTAGCGGGCACTCCTACGAGCAGTACTTC
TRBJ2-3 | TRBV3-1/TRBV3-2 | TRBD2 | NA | CASSQVAGGTDTQYF | TGTGCCAGCAGCCAAGTAGCGGGAGGGACAGATACGCAGTATTTT
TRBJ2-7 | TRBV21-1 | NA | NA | CASSKERELSSYEQYF | TGTGCCAGCAGCAAAGAAAGGGAGTTGAGCTCCTACGAGCAGTACTTC
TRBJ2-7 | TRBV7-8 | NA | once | CASSRDTYEQYF | TGTGCCAGCAGCCGGGACACCTACGAGCAGTACTTC
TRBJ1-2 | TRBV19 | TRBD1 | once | CASKATGRGYTF | TGTGCCAGTAAAGCGACAGGGAGAGGCTACACCTTC
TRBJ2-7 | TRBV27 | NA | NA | CASSLTGVYEQYF | TGTGCCAGCAGTTTAACCGGGGTCTACGAGCAGTACTTC
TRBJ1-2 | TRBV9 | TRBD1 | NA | CASSARKGTGRYYGYTF | TGTGCCAGCAGCGCCCGCAAGGGGACAGGGAGGTACTATGGCTACACCTTC
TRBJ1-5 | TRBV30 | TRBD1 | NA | CAADRAGNQPQHF | TGTGCAGCGGACAGGGCCGGCAATCAGCCCCAGCATTTT
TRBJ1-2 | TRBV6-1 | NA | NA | CASSEALGGYTF | TGTGCCAGCAGTGAAGCGCTCGGTGGCTACACCTTC
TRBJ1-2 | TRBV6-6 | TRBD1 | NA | CASSLSRDRNYGYTF | TGTGCCAGCTCTTTATCCCGGGACAGGAACTATGGCTACACCTTC
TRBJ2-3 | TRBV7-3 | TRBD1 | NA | CASSPQGVWDTQYF | TGTGCCAGCAGCCCCCAGGGGGTCTGGGATACGCAGTATTTT
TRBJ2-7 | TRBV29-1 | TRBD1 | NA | CSVKGQGAGEQYF | TGCAGCGTAAAGGGACAGGGGGCAGGGGAGCAGTACTTC
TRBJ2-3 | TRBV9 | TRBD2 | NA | CASGPGGADTQYF | TGTGCCAGCGGCCCGGGGGGAGCAGATACGCAGTATTTT
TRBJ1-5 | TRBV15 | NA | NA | CATSRDRGNQPQHF | TGTGCCACCAGCAGAGACAGGGGCAATCAGCCCCAGCATTTT
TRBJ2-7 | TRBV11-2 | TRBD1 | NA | CASSNQWRDRGHEQYF | TGTGCCAGCAGCAACCAGTGGCGAGACAGGGGCCACGAGCAGTACTTC
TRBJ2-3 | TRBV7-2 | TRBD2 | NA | CASSPGLAEDTQYF | TGTGCCAGCAGCCCGGGACTAGCGGAGGATACGCAGTATTTT
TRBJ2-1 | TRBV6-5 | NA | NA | CASSYSAWQGGEQFF | TGTGCCAGCAGTTACTCGGCATGGCAGGGAGGTGAGCAGTTCTTC
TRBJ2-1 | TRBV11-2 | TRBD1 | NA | CASSLGTGWLF | TGTGCCAGCAGCCTTGGGACAGGTTGGCTCTTC
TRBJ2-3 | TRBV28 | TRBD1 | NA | CASTGQVWSTDTQYF | TGTGCCAGCACTGGACAGGTTTGGAGCACAGATACGCAGTATTTT
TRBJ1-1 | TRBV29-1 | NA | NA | CSASALMNTEAFF | TGCAGCGCCAGCGCTTTAATGAACACTGAAGCTTTCTTT
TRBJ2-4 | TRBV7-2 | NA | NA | CASSLRGKLAKNIQYF | TGTGCCAGCAGCTTAAGGGGCAAGCTAGCCAAAAACATTCAGTACTTC
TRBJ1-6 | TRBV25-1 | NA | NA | CASSERPASAPLHF | TGTGCCAGCAGTGAACGTCCAGCTAGTGCACCCCTCCACTTT
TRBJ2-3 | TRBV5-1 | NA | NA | CASRVLSGTLTDTQYF | TGCGCCAGCAGGGTCCTGAGCGGGACACTCACAGATACGCAGTATTTT